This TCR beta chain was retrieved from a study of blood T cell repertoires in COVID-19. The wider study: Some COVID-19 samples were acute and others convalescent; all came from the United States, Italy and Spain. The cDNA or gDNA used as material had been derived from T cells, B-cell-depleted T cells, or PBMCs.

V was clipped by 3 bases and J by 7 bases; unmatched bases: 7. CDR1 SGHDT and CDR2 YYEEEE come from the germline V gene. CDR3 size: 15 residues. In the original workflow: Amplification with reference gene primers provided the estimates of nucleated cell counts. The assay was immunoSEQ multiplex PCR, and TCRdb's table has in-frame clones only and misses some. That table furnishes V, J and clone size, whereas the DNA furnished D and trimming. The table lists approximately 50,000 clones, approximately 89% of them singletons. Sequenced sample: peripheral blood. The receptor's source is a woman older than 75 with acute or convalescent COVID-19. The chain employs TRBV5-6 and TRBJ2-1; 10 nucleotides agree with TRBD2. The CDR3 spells CASSSTSGDSNEQFF. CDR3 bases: TGTGCCAGCAGCTCAACTAGCGGGGACTCTAATGAGCAGTTCTTC.